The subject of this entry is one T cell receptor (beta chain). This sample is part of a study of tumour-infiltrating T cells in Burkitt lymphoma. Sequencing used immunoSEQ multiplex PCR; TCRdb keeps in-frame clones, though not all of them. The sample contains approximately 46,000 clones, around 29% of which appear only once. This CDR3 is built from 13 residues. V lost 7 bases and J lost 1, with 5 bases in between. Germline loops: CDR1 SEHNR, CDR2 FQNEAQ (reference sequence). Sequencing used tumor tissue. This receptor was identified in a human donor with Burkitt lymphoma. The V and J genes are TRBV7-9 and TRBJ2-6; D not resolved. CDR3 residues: CASTQSGANVLTF. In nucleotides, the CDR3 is TGTGCCAGCACGCAGTCTGGGGCCAACGTCCTGACTTTC.